This T cell receptor beta chain derives from a study of blood T cells in healthy people across ages. A second about 7 to 11 cycle PCR used barcoded and J-beta primers. MiXCR was run by TCRdb on the 5' RACE reads, yielding one entry per CDR3 protein. Here the sample spans about 1.5 million distinct CDR3 sequences, approximately 43% being singletons. For every donor, a draw yielded 8.5 to 10 milliliters of peripheral blood. Researchers isolated at least 6 million PBMCs per sample. In this sample, this clonotype turned up a few times. From germline, CDR1 is DFQATT and CDR2 SNEGSKA (reference sequence). V gave up 1 base and J gave up 2 bases, with 9 bases separating them. The CDR3 sequence is 13 residues long.

The chain carries TRBV20-1 and TRBJ2-7, with D tentatively TRBD1 or TRBD2 (5 bases each). The TCR sequence derives from a woman aged 18-29 years in good health. The sequencing sample was made of blood. CDR3 DNA sequence: TGCAGTGCTAGAGGCTGGGGGACCTACGAGCAGTACTTC. Encoded protein: CSARGWGTYEQYF.